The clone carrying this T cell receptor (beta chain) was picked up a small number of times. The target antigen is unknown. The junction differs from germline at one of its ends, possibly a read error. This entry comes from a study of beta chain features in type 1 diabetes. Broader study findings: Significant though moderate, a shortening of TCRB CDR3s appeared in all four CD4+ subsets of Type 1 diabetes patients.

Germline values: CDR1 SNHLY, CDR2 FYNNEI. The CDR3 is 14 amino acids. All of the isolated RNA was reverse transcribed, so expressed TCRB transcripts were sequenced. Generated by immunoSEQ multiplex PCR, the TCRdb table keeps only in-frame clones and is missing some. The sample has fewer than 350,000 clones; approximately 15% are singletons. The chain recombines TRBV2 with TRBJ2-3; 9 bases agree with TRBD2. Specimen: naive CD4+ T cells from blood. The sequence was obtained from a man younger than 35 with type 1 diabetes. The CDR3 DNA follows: TGTGCCAGCAGTGAATTTACAGGGACTAGCAGCATTCCTTTT. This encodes CASSEFTGTSSIPF. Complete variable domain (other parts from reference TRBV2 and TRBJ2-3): EPEVTQTPSHQVTQMGQEVILRCVPISNHLYFYWYRQILGQKVEFLVSFYNNEISEKSEIFDDQFSVERPDGSNFTLKIRSTKLEDSAMYFCASSEFTGTSSIPFGPGTRLTVL.